This T cell receptor (beta chain) was sequenced during a study of early T cells in non-severe SARS-CoV-2 infection. There are a few counts of this clonotype. MiXCR was run by TCRdb on the 5' RACE reads, yielding one entry per CDR3 protein. The profile shows 98,000 or so distinct CDR3 sequences, 9.5% to 15% of them singletons. This CDR3 has 12 amino acids. Germline CDR1 reads SGHDN; CDR2 reads FVKESK. V shed 6 bases and J shed 4 bases, with 9 bases lying between them. The clonotype comes from an adult who was a healthcare worker with PCR-confirmed SARS-CoV-2 infection or an uninfected control (not recorded which). The material was whole blood, obtained at baseline. This chain uses TRBV14 with TRBJ1-2; no clear D. The CDR3: CASREGSYGYTF. The CDR3 DNA reads as TGTGCCAGCAGGGAAGGGAGCTATGGCTACACCTTC.